What follows are 28 T cell receptor beta chains derived from one specimen sequenced in a study of blood T cell repertoires in COVID-19. Here immunoSEQ multiplex PCR was the method, and the copy in TCRdb shows in-frame clones only, minus some. Of about 45,000 clones detected, about 80% appear once; the ten largest clones hold around 15%. The sample consisted of peripheral blood. The receptors derive from a human donor in a cohort sampled during active COVID-19.

The chain has TRBV12-5 and TRBJ2-3; TRBD1 might be the D (6 bases). Germline values: CDR1 LGHNT, CDR2 FRNRAP. The CDR3 length is 14 residues. The ends were cut back, 4 bases at V and 1 base at J, with 9 bases in the middle. The CDR3 sequence: CASGWRQGTDTQYF. The CDR3 DNA sequence: TGTGCTAGTGGTTGGAGACAGGGCACAGATACGCAGTATTTT.

The chain links TRBV9 to TRBJ2-6; D possibly corresponds to TRBD1 (5 bases). Germline V gene data show CDR1 as SGDLS and CDR2 as YYNGEE. The CDR3 runs to 16 residues. Trimming cost V 0 bases and J 2 bases, with 9 bases left between them. Written as DNA, the CDR3 is TGTGCCAGCAGCGTAGGGGGCTGGGCTGGGGCCAACGTCCTGACTTTC. This encodes CASSVGGWAGANVLTF.

The rearrangement links TRBV10-2 to TRBJ2-2; D ambiguous. Germline CDR1 reads WSHSY; CDR2 reads SAAADI. The CDR3 is 13 residues long. V dropped 4 bases and J dropped 0 bases, with 3 bases sitting between them. CDR3 sequence reads: CASSGANTGELFF. For the CDR3, the DNA is TGCGCCAGCAGTGGAGCGAACACCGGGGAGCTGTTTTTT.

V usage is TRBV14 and J usage is TRBJ2-5, with TRBD2 matching over 7 bases. Germline V lookup: CDR1 SGHDN, CDR2 FVKESK. V lost 1 base and J lost 3; bases outside the gene matches: 11. The CDR3 length is 17 residues. The CDR3 DNA reads TGTGCCAGCAGCCAAGGCCTTCGGGCGGGAGCGAAAGAGACCCAGTACTTC. As protein: CASSQGLRAGAKETQYF.

This clone showed up just once. This chain links TRBV30 with TRBJ2-4, with a tentative D call TRBD1 (5 bases). Germline lookup yields CDR1 GTSNPN and CDR2 SVGIG (reference sequence). This CDR3 contains 13 residues. V was cut by 4 bases and J by 9 bases, with 16 bases left in between. The CDR3 loop is CAWNQAQRGIQYF. The CDR3 DNA follows: TGTGCCTGGAACCAGGCCCAAAGGGGCATTCAGTACTTC.

V gene TRBV7-9 combines with J gene TRBJ2-7, with D possibly TRBD2 on 5 matching bases. V gave up 5 bases and J gave up 2 bases, with 19 bases separating them. CDR1 and CDR2 (germline): SEHNR, FQNEAQ (reference sequence). There are 16 residues in the CDR3. As DNA, the CDR3 is TGTGCCAGCAGCCCTCAAACCCCAGCGGAGACCTACGAGCAGTACTTC. It is translated as CASSPQTPAETYEQYF.

The V and J genes are TRBV5-1 and TRBJ2-2; D not certain. CDR1 and CDR2 from the germline V gene are SGHRS and YFSETQ. The CDR3 loop spans 16 amino acids. V was cut by 1 base and J by 6 bases, with 16 bases left in between. In DNA, the CDR3 is TGCGCCAGCAGCTTGCTCAGTGGCGGCTCCCCCGGGGAGCTGTTTTTT. This codes for CASSLLSGGSPGELFF.

The gene calls are TRBV19 and TRBJ2-5; 15 nucleotides line up with TRBD2. Germline V lookup: CDR1 LNHDA, CDR2 SQIVND (reference sequence). V lost 7 bases, J lost 4 bases, and 1 base stayed unmatched. CDR3 size: 14 residues. This CDR3 is CASMGLAGGETQYF. The CDR3 nucleotides are TGTGCCAGTATGGGACTAGCGGGAGGAGAGACCCAGTACTTC. Supplemented by reference TRBV19 and TRBJ2-5, the full variable domain reads DGGITQSPKYLFRKEGQNVTLSCEQNLNHDAMYWYRQDPGQGLRLIYYSQIVNDFQKGDIAEGYSVSREKKESFPLTVTSAQKNPTAFYLCASMGLAGGETQYFGPGTRLLVL.

V is TRBV7-3 and J is TRBJ1-4; D may be TRBD1 (5 bases). V dropped 0 bases and J dropped 7 bases, with 12 bases sitting between them. CDR1 and CDR2 (germline): SGHTA, FQGTGA. The CDR3 has 15 residues. CDR3 amino acids: CASSLTAGLGEKLFF. DNA for the CDR3: TGTGCCAGCAGCTTAACCGCAGGGCTCGGTGAAAAACTGTTTTTT. Full variable domain (remainder filled in from reference TRBV7-3 and TRBJ1-4): GAGVSQTPSNKVTEKGKYVELRCDPISGHTALYWYRQSLGQGPEFLIYFQGTGAADDSGLPNDRFFAVRPEGSVSTLKIQRTERGDSAVYLCASSLTAGLGEKLFFGSGTQLSVL.

The chain couples TRBV6-2 or TRBV6-3 to TRBJ2-3; TRBD1 is a possible D gene (6 bases). V dropped 2 bases and J dropped 3 bases, with 9 bases sitting between them. In germline, CDR1 is MNHEY, CDR2 SVGEGT. This CDR3 is built from 14 residues. CDR3 sequence: CASSYGGATDTQYF. DNA of the CDR3: TGTGCCAGCAGTTACGGGGGCGCAACAGATACGCAGTATTTT.

The chain couples TRBV4-1 to TRBJ2-1, with unresolved D. Germline-derived CDR1 and CDR2 are MGHRA and YSYEKL. Trimming cost V 0 bases and J 1 base, with 19 bases left between them. This CDR3 region has 19 residues. The CDR3 sequence is CASSQELGRPEISYNEQFF. The CDR3 DNA sequence: TGCGCCAGCAGCCAAGAGCTTGGCAGGCCCGAGATATCCTACAATGAGCAGTTCTTC.

This clone was seen only once. The V call is TRBV19, the J call TRBJ1-4; the D gene is possibly TRBD1 (6 bases). The CDR3 loop spans 14 amino acids. V gave up 7 bases and J gave up 8 bases, with 17 bases separating them. Germline loops: CDR1 LNHDA, CDR2 SQIVND (reference sequence). CDR3 amino acids: CASTLKGRGEKLFF. CDR3 DNA: TGTGCCAGTACCCTAAAGGGCAGGGGCGAAAAACTGTTTTTT.

The count of this clone is one. CDR3 residues: CASSLFRGTGSYGYTF. Written as DNA, the CDR3 is TGTGCCAGCAGCTTATTTCGCGGGACAGGGTCATATGGCTACACCTTC. This chain connects TRBV7-2 to TRBJ1-2; TRBD1 matches at 9 bases. Germline values: CDR1 SGHTA, CDR2 FQGNSA. There are 16 residues in the CDR3. Trimming took 2 bases from V and 5 from J; bases not matched to a gene: 9.

The genes are TRBV24-1 and TRBJ2-1, with D possibly being TRBD1 (6 bases). Per germline, CDR1 KGHDR and CDR2 SFDVKD. The CDR3 is 16 residues long. Trimming removed 5 bases at V and 2 bases at J, with 15 bases between. Here the CDR3 DNA reads TGTGCCACCAGTGCCACGGGACACTGGACCTACAATGAGCAGTTCTTC. Translation: CATSATGHWTYNEQFF.

The chain recombines TRBV14 with TRBJ1-2; D is undetermined. This CDR3 region has 12 residues. The germline V and J ends were trimmed by 4 bases and 3 bases, with 6 bases remaining between them. Germline CDR1 SGHDN, CDR2 FVKESK. The CDR3 spells CASSPGYYGYTF. CDR3 DNA sequence: TGTGCCAGCAGCCCCGGGTACTATGGCTACACCTTC.

The chain is built from TRBV6-1 and TRBJ2-1, with a tentative D call TRBD2 (5 bases). The germline V and J ends were trimmed by 3 bases and 4 bases, with 10 bases remaining between them. Germline assignment: CDR1 MNHNS and CDR2 SASEGT. The CDR3 is 14 amino acids. CDR3 in amino acids: CASSERTRYNEQFF. As DNA, the CDR3 is TGTGCCAGCAGTGAGAGGACTCGGTACAATGAGCAGTTCTTC.

This chain joins TRBV19 and TRBJ2-7; 7 bases are a match to TRBD1. CDR1 LNHDA and CDR2 SQIVND come from the germline V gene (reference sequence). The CDR3 extends over 13 amino acids. Trimming took 5 bases from V and 3 from J; bases not matched to a gene: 4. The CDR3 nucleotides read TGTGCCAGTAGTGTAACAGGGGTCTACGAGCAGTACTTC. It codes for CASSVTGVYEQYF.

This rearrangement joins TRBV5-4 to TRBJ2-2; 8 positions match TRBD2. Germline V lookup: CDR1 SGHNT, CDR2 YYREEE (reference sequence). The trim removed 4 bases at V and 5 bases at J, leaving 13 bases unmatched. This CDR3 is built from 17 residues. This CDR3 reads CASSPGGARGRTGELFF. CDR3 in DNA: TGTGCCAGCAGCCCGGGGGGGGCGCGCGGGAGGACCGGGGAGCTGTTTTTT. The entire variable domain, with the rest obtained from reference TRBV5-4 and TRBJ2-2, is as follows: ETGVTQSPTHLIKTRGQQVTLRCSSQSGHNTVSWYQQALGQGPQFIFQYYREEENGRGNFPPRFSGLQFPNYSSELNVNALELDDSALYLCASSPGGARGRTGELFFGEGSRLTVL.

CDR3 bases: TGTGCCACCAGCAGAGACCGACAGGGCTATGGCTACACCTTC. Encoded protein: CATSRDRQGYGYTF. The J gene is TRBJ1-2, the V gene TRBV15, with 7 positions matching TRBD1. Germline V gene sequence: CDR1 LNHNV, CDR2 YYDKDF (reference sequence). Trimming at V came to 0 bases and at J to 4 bases, leaving 2 bases not matched to a gene. This CDR3 contains 14 residues. The variable domain in full, completed from reference TRBV15 and TRBJ1-2, reads DAMVIQNPRYQVTQFGKPVTLSCSQTLNHNVMYWYQQKSSQAPKLLFHYYDKDFNNEADTPDNFQSRRPNTSFCFLDIRSPGLGDTAMYLCATSRDRQGYGYTFGSGTRLTVV.

Points on this clone: The junction does not match germline at one end; this may be a read error. The V gene is TRBV19, the J gene TRBJ2-1, with D perhaps TRBD2 (5 bases). This CDR3 is 14 amino acids long. From germline, CDR1 is LNHDA and CDR2 SQIVND (reference sequence). This CDR3 is CASSRTGNTPVALF. The CDR3 DNA follows: TGTGCCAGTAGTCGGACGGGGAATACCCCCGTAGCGCTCTTC.

The CDR3 nucleotides read TGCAGCGTTGAAGGAAACAGGGCTCCACAATCAGATACGCAGTATTTT. Its translation is CSVEGNRAPQSDTQYF. The chain employs TRBV29-1 and TRBJ2-3; tentatively, D is TRBD1 (6 bases). The CDR3 consists of 16 residues. The V and J ends lost 1 base and 4 bases respectively, with 18 bases between them. CDR1 and CDR2 (germline): SQVTM, ANQGSEA.

The J gene is TRBJ2-6, the V gene TRBV5-6; D possibly corresponds to TRBD2 (6 bases). Trimming pared 2 bases from V and 2 bases from J, leaving 8 bases between. Germline V gives CDR1 SGHDT, CDR2 YYEEEE. The CDR3 extends over 15 amino acids. As DNA, the CDR3 is TGTGCCAGCAGCTTTGGAGGGGCTGGGGCCAACGTCCTGACTTTC. It specifies CASSFGGAGANVLTF.

The chain has TRBV4-2 and TRBJ2-1; TRBD2 agrees at 12 bases. The germline V gene has CDR1 LGHNA and CDR2 YNFKEQ. The CDR3 consists of 14 residues. With V trimmed by 2 bases and J by 10 bases, 3 bases remained unmatched. Here the CDR3 reads CASSQTGTSGEQFF. The CDR3 region has the DNA TGTGCCAGCAGCCAAACCGGGACTAGCGGGGAGCAGTTCTTC.

The chain couples TRBV7-2 to TRBJ1-1; 8 positions match TRBD1. The CDR3 contains 15 residues. The germline V gene has CDR1 SGHTA and CDR2 FQGNSA. Losses at the gene ends were 5 bases for V and 0 bases for J; bases not matched to a gene: 5. The DNA of the CDR3 is TGTGCCAGCAGCCTACGACAGGGGATGAACACTGAAGCTTTCTTT. Translated: CASSLRQGMNTEAFF.

CDR3 nucleotide sequence: TGTGCCTGGAGTGGATTAGCGGGACTCGAGCAGTACTTC. As protein: CAWSGLAGLEQYF. The rearrangement joins TRBV30 to TRBJ2-7; 8 bases map to TRBD2. Trimming took 1 base from V and 6 from J; bases not matched to a gene: 5. The germline V gene has CDR1 GTSNPN and CDR2 SVGIG (reference sequence). The CDR3 totals 13 residues.

The rearrangement uses TRBV30 and TRBJ2-1, with D possibly being TRBD2 (6 bases). V lost 2 bases, J lost 3 bases, and 14 bases lay in between. This CDR3 contains 15 residues. Germline V lookup: CDR1 GTSNPN, CDR2 SVGIG (reference sequence). The CDR3 loop reads CAWSSVTSIYNEQFF. The CDR3 nucleotides are TGTGCCTGGAGTTCTGTGACTAGTATCTACAATGAGCAGTTCTTC.

V is TRBV7-9 and J is TRBJ2-2; no definite D call. The CDR3 runs to 14 residues. Germline V gene lookup returns CDR1 SEHNR and CDR2 FQNEAQ (reference sequence). Trimming shortened V by 2 bases and J by 8 bases, and 12 bases separated the two germline ends. The CDR3 DNA follows: TGTGCCAGCAGCTTAACGTCACCCAGGGGGGAGCTGTTTTTT. Its translation: CASSLTSPRGELFF.

The chain couples TRBV6-5 to TRBJ2-5, with a tentative D call TRBD1 (6 bases). Trimming cost V 0 bases and J 5 bases, with 7 bases left between them. The CDR3 totals 13 residues. Germline V gene sequence: CDR1 MNHEY, CDR2 SVGAGI. CDR3 nucleotides: TGTGCCAGCAGTTACTCGAGGGGGGAGACCCAGTACTTC. The encoded protein is CASSYSRGETQYF.